The 18 T cell receptor beta chains presented below share a single source sample, sequenced in a study of cytomegalovirus exposure and HLA in healthy donors (TCRdb year 2017). Libraries were built with the immunoSEQ multiplex PCR assay. For the multiplex PCR, a mixture combining 60 forward primers for TCR Vbeta segments and 13 reverse primers for TCR Jbeta segments was used. Not all clones reach the TCRdb copy of this immuneACCESS table, which keeps in-frame sequences only. Checked studies attribute under half of the gap to unresolved V genes and leave the rest unexplained. The sample data list 95,000 to 110,000 clones, and 75% to 80% of these were observed just once. The ten top clones hold about 5.3% of the sample. The sample consisted of PBMCs. Receptors originate from a man between 60 and 75 years old in good health and CMV-seropositive.

This clone appeared a single time. The chain employs TRBV2 and TRBJ2-2, with a possible D match to TRBD1 (5 bases). Trimming cost V 7 bases and J 7 bases, with 16 bases left between them. Germline V gene data show CDR1 as SNHLY and CDR2 as FYNNEI. The CDR3 has 14 amino acids. The CDR3 loop reads CASKGRLESGELFF. The DNA for the CDR3 is TGTGCCAGCAAGGGGCGTCTTGAGAGCGGGGAGCTGTTTTTT.

The chain links TRBV7-9 to TRBJ2-7, with 7 bases matching TRBD1. Trimming removed 5 bases from V and 3 bases from J; junction bases left unmatched: 1. Germline lookup yields CDR1 SEHNR and CDR2 FQNEAQ (reference sequence). This CDR3 comprises 12 residues. The CDR3 DNA sequence: TGTGCCAGCAGCCCAGGGGGCTACGAGCAGTACTTC. This sequence encodes CASSPGGYEQYF. Variable domain in full (rest from reference TRBV7-9 and TRBJ2-7): DTGVSQNPRHKITKRGQNVTFRCDPISEHNRLYWYRQTLGQGPEFLTYFQNEAQLEKSRLLSDRFSAERPKGSFSTLEIQRTEQGDSAMYLCASSPGGYEQYFGPGTRLTVT.

V usage is TRBV7-2 and J usage is TRBJ1-4, with unresolved D. The CDR3 consists of 13 residues. V was trimmed by 3 bases and J by 8 bases, leaving 10 bases between them. CDR1 is SGHTA, CDR2 FQGNSA, per germline. CDR3 amino acids: CASSLARTEKLFF. As DNA, the CDR3 is TGTGCCAGCAGCTTGGCAAGAACCGAAAAACTGTTTTTT. Complete variable domain (other parts from reference TRBV7-2 and TRBJ1-4): GAGVSQSPSNKVTEKGKDVELRCDPISGHTALYWYRQSLGQGLEFLIYFQGNSAPDKSGLPSDRFSAERTGGSVSTLTIQRTQQEDSAVYLCASSLARTEKLFFGSGTQLSVL.

This rearrangement joins TRBV6-1 to TRBJ2-1; tentative D call: TRBD2 (6 bases). The CDR3 spans 13 residues. Germline CDR1 and CDR2: MNHNS and SASEGT. Trimming removed 1 base at V and 8 bases at J, with 9 bases between. CDR3 sequence: CASSEGGGYEQFF. CDR3 bases: TGTGCCAGCAGTGAAGGGGGAGGATATGAGCAGTTCTTC.

This sequence joins TRBV18 and TRBJ1-6, with 8 bases identical to TRBD1. This CDR3 has 16 amino acids. Germline V lookup: CDR1 KGHSH, CDR2 LQKENI. The V and J ends lost 0 bases and 6 bases, in that order; junction bases with no gene match: 4. CDR3 sequence (DNA): TGTGCCAGCTCACCACCCCAGGGGGCCGGTAATTCACCCCTCCACTTT. This encodes CASSPPQGAGNSPLHF.

The J gene is TRBJ1-1, the V gene TRBV5-6; 7 bases are shared with TRBD1. Germline V gives CDR1 SGHDT, CDR2 YYEEEE. The trim removed 0 bases at V and 3 bases at J, leaving 5 bases unmatched. This CDR3 has 15 residues. In DNA form, the CDR3 reads TGTGCCAGCAGCTTGGCGGAGGGGGCCTACACTGAAGCTTTCTTT. The encoded protein is CASSLAEGAYTEAFF.

V gene TRBV7-8 combines with J gene TRBJ2-3; 8 nucleotides line up with TRBD2. V lost 4 bases to trimming and J lost 5 bases; unmatched junction nucleotides: 5. The CDR3 consists of 14 residues. The V gene's germline CDR1 is SGHVS and CDR2 FQNEAQ. The CDR3 DNA sequence: TGTGCCAGCAGCTGGGGACTAGAGTTAGATACGCAGTATTTT. This translates into CASSWGLELDTQYF.

This rearrangement joins TRBV7-8 to TRBJ1-2, with 8 bases identical to TRBD1. Per the germline V gene, CDR1 is SGHVS and CDR2 is FQNEAQ. The CDR3 has 17 amino acids. The trim removed 4 bases at V and 2 bases at J, leaving 12 bases unmatched. Written as DNA, the CDR3 is TGTGCCAGCAGCTCACCCTCCGGACAGGGTAAAAACTATGGCTACACCTTC. This codes for CASSSPSGQGKNYGYTF.

The V call is TRBV4-1, the J call TRBJ1-2; D unresolved. The CDR3 contains 14 residues. Trimming removed 2 bases from V and 2 bases from J, with 9 bases in between. Germline V gene lookup returns CDR1 MGHRA and CDR2 YSYEKL. In DNA, the CDR3 is TGCGCCAGCAGCCAACCGGGAAGCAACTATGGCTACACCTTC. Encoded protein: CASSQPGSNYGYTF.

The CDR3, as DNA: TGTGCCAGCAGCCCCGAGACAGGCCTCTATGGCTACACCTTC. Its protein product is CASSPETGLYGYTF. The chain links TRBV13 to TRBJ1-2, with D maybe TRBD1 (6 bases). V lost 5 bases and J lost 4, with 14 bases in between. CDR1 and CDR2 (germline): PRHDT, FYEKMQ (reference sequence). The CDR3 has 14 amino acids.

The chain uses TRBV11-2 and TRBJ1-4; unclear D gene. Germline V CDR1 and CDR2: SGHAT, FQNNGV. The length of the CDR3 is 17 residues. Trimming stripped 1 base from V and 0 bases from J, with 12 bases between. This CDR3 reads CASSLGGWNSTNEKLFF. In DNA, the CDR3 is TGTGCCAGCAGCTTAGGCGGATGGAACTCAACTAATGAAAAACTGTTTTTT.

In this sample, this clone turned up a few times. This CDR3 reads CASSSQGGNTEAFF. The CDR3 DNA reads as TGTGCCAGCAGCTCCCAGGGGGGGAACACTGAAGCTTTCTTT. The chain links TRBV5-5 to TRBJ1-1; 7 bases agree with TRBD1. In germline, CDR1 is SGHKS, CDR2 YYEKEE (reference sequence). V gave up 3 bases and J gave up 1 base; unmatched junction bases: 3. The CDR3 has 14 residues.

The V call is TRBV6-5, the J call TRBJ2-7; D is perhaps TRBD2 (5 bases). CDR1 is MNHEY, CDR2 SVGAGI, per germline. This CDR3 has 13 amino acids. The V gene lost 4 bases and the J gene lost 3 bases, with 10 bases spanning the gap. The CDR3 region has the DNA TGTGCCAGCAGTTCCGGGGTGCGCTACGAGCAGTACTTC. The encoded protein is CASSSGVRYEQYF.

The DNA of the CDR3 is TGTGCCAGCAGCCCCCCGGGACTGGGGATTAATGAAAAACTGTTTTTT. It translates to CASSPPGLGINEKLFF. The chain links TRBV13 to TRBJ1-4; TRBD1 might be the D (5 bases). The germline V gene encodes CDR1 PRHDT and CDR2 FYEKMQ (reference sequence). V gave up 5 bases and J gave up 4 bases, with 17 bases separating them. The CDR3 has 16 residues.

V is TRBV7-9 and J is TRBJ2-7; TRBD1 agrees at 8 bases. The V gene's germline CDR1 is SEHNR and CDR2 FQNEAQ (reference sequence). The CDR3 sequence is 14 residues long. Trimming took 5 bases from V and 3 from J; bases not matched to a gene: 6. CDR3 protein: CASSLTGEGYEQYF. The CDR3 DNA reads as TGTGCCAGCAGCCTGACAGGGGAAGGCTACGAGCAGTACTTC.

The table lists this clone with a count of one. The chain links TRBV5-1 to TRBJ2-3; 9 bases line up with TRBD1. CDR3 length: 16 amino acids. Per the germline V gene, CDR1 is SGHRS and CDR2 is YFSETQ. V dropped 3 bases and J dropped 8; count of bases not matched to a gene: 13. CDR3 DNA: TGCGCCAGCAGCTCGACCACAGGGGGCTCCTCAAGTACGCAGTATTTT. This gives the protein CASSSTTGGSSSTQYF.

This chain connects TRBV7-3 to TRBJ1-6; D is perhaps TRBD1 (6 bases). The CDR3 contains 15 residues. V lost 3 bases to trimming and J lost 6 bases, with 12 bases between them. From germline, CDR1 is SGHTA and CDR2 FQGTGA. This CDR3 reads CASSLGGQSNSPLHF. The CDR3 nucleotides read TGTGCCAGCAGCTTGGGTGGACAGTCTAATTCACCCCTCCACTTT.

V is TRBV5-4 and J is TRBJ2-3, with a possible D match to TRBD2 (7 bases). There are 17 residues in the CDR3. CDR1 SGHNT and CDR2 YYREEE come from the germline V gene (reference sequence). The V gene lost 0 bases and the J gene lost 3 bases, with 17 bases spanning the gap. CDR3 sequence reads: CASSLGGRGGLTDTQYF. The CDR3 DNA is TGTGCCAGCAGCTTGGGGGGTAGGGGGGGCCTGACAGATACGCAGTATTTT.